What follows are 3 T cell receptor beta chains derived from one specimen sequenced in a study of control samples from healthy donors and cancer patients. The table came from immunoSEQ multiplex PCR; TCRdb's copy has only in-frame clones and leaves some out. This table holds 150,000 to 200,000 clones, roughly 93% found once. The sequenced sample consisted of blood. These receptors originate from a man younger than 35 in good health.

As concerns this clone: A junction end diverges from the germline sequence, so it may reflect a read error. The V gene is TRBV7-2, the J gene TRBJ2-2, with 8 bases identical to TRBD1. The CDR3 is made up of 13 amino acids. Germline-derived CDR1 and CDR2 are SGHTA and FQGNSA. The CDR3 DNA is TGTGCCAGCAGCTCGGACAGGGTTGGGGGGCTGTTTTTT. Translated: CASSSDRVGGLFF.

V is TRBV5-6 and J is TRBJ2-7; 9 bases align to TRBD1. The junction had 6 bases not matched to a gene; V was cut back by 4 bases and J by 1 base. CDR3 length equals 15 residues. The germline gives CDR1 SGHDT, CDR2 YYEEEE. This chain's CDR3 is CASSAGQGRSYEQYF. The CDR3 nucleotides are TGTGCCAGCAGCGCCGGACAGGGGAGGTCCTACGAGCAGTACTTC.

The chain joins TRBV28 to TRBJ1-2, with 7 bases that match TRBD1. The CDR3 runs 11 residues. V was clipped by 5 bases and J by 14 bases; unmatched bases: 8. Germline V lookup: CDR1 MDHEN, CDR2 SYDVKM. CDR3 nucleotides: TGTGCCAGCAGTGGGGACAGAACCCAAACCTTC. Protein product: CASSGDRTQTF.